These 30 T cell receptor beta chains were sequenced from one sample in a study of blood T cell repertoires in COVID-19 (dated by TCRdb to about 2020). Library prep was done by the immunoSEQ multiplex PCR assay. Held by TCRdb, this immuneACCESS table contains in-frame sequences only and omits some clones. Under half of the omission traces to an unresolved V gene where checked; the cause of the rest is unknown. The sample table records approximately 54,000 clones; 86% of these occur just once. The ten most abundant clones make up roughly 14% of the sample. Sequenced sample: peripheral blood. These TCRs come from a human donor in a cohort sampled during active COVID-19.

This chain joins TRBV29-1 and TRBJ2-3, with D tentatively TRBD2 (6 bases). Germline CDR1 and CDR2: SQVTM and ANQGSEA. CDR3 length equals 13 residues. Trimming stripped 7 bases from V and 1 base from J, with 12 bases between. DNA for the CDR3: TGCAGCGCCCGGCGGGGCGGCACAGATACGCAGTATTTT. Amino acid sequence: CSARRGGTDTQYF.

V usage is TRBV18 and J usage is TRBJ1-2, with TRBD1 identical over 9 bases. The germline gives CDR1 KGHSH, CDR2 LQKENI. The CDR3 length is 16 residues. The junction had 10 bases not matched to a gene; V was cut back by 3 bases and J by 5 bases. This CDR3 is CASSPGQGLQRYGYTF. In DNA, the CDR3 is TGTGCCAGCTCACCGGGACAGGGACTTCAGCGGTATGGCTACACCTTC.

The chain combines TRBV6-5 with TRBJ2-5; 7 nucleotides agree with TRBD1. V was pared by 4 bases and J by 4 bases, with 6 bases of the junction left unmatched. This CDR3 contains 14 residues. Germline V lookup: CDR1 MNHEY, CDR2 SVGAGI. In DNA, the CDR3 is TGTGCCAGCAGTTTTAGGGGGCTGGGAGAGACCCAGTACTTC. This gives the protein CASSFRGLGETQYF.

A single count supports this clone. The chain employs TRBV6-5 and TRBJ2-7, with 11 bases that match TRBD2. There are 16 residues in the CDR3. Germline loops: CDR1 MNHEY, CDR2 SVGAGI. J lost 2 bases, V lost 0 bases, and 3 bases had no gene match. The CDR3 is CASSYSGTSGAYEQYF. The CDR3 DNA follows: TGTGCCAGCAGTTACTCTGGGACTAGCGGTGCCTACGAGCAGTACTTC.

The V call is TRBV5-1, the J call TRBJ2-3; TRBD2 aligns across 8 bases. The germline V gene encodes CDR1 SGHRS and CDR2 YFSETQ. Trimming cost V 6 bases and J 0 bases; bases outside gene matches: 9. The length of the CDR3 is 16 residues. DNA for the CDR3: TGCGCCAGCACCCCATTAGCGGGATGGAGCACAGATACGCAGTATTTT. Protein: CASTPLAGWSTDTQYF.

This CDR3 reads CASSKPAYRGTYNEQFF. DNA for the CDR3: TGTGCCAGTAGTAAACCCGCTTACAGGGGGACCTACAATGAGCAGTTCTTC. The chain links TRBV19 to TRBJ2-1; 8 positions agree with TRBD1. The CDR3 extends over 17 amino acids. The trim removed 4 bases at V and 2 bases at J, leaving 10 bases unmatched. Germline V gene data show CDR1 as LNHDA and CDR2 as SQIVND (reference sequence). Filled out from reference TRBV19 and TRBJ2-1, the complete variable domain reads DGGITQSPKYLFRKEGQNVTLSCEQNLNHDAMYWYRQDPGQGLRLIYYSQIVNDFQKGDIAEGYSVSREKKESFPLTVTSAQKNPTAFYLCASSKPAYRGTYNEQFFGPGTRLTVL.

The J gene is TRBJ2-5, the V gene TRBV5-1; possibly TRBD1 for D (6 bases). V was pared by 0 bases and J by 4 bases, with 13 bases between. CDR1 is SGHRS and CDR2 is YFSETQ in the germline V gene. The CDR3 is made up of 15 amino acids. Here the CDR3 reads CASSLGAGVRETQYF. CDR3 DNA sequence: TGCGCCAGCAGCTTGGGGGCAGGGGTGAGAGAGACCCAGTACTTC.

This sequence joins TRBV9 and TRBJ1-1; 7 nucleotides line up with TRBD1. V lost 3 bases to trimming and J lost 8 bases; unmatched junction nucleotides: 7. The length of the CDR3 is 13 residues. Per germline, CDR1 SGDLS and CDR2 YYNGEE. The CDR3 spells CASSGLGDREAFF. The CDR3 coding sequence is TGTGCCAGCAGCGGACTAGGGGACAGAGAAGCTTTCTTT.

J is TRBJ2-3 and V is TRBV7-8; no clear D gene. Germline CDR1 reads SGHVS; CDR2 reads FQNEAQ. Trimming left V 0 bases short and J 8 bases short, with 12 bases between. CDR3 length equals 14 residues. The DNA for the CDR3 is TGTGCCAGCAGCTTAGCGGTCAGCCGGAGTACGCAGTATTTT. It translates to CASSLAVSRSTQYF.

This clone was picked up a small number of times. The CDR3 is CASSPREGQDLEVPVTEAFF. The CDR3 DNA reads TGCGCCAGCAGTCCGCGCGAGGGACAGGATCTCGAAGTCCCGGTCACTGAAGCTTTCTTT. The chain uses TRBV23-1 and TRBJ1-1; 8 nucleotides line up with TRBD1. TRBV23-1 carries the ORF label, with uncertain function. The CDR3 totals 20 residues. Trimming cost V 4 bases and J 4 bases; bases outside gene matches: 23.

The chain employs TRBV29-1 and TRBJ2-7; 7 bases are a match to TRBD1. Germline V gene lookup returns CDR1 SQVTM and CDR2 ANQGSEA. After removal of 6 bases from V and 1 base from J, the junction contained 6 bases not matched to a gene. The CDR3 consists of 13 residues. CDR3 sequence reads: CSVLDRFSYEQYF. The CDR3 coding sequence is TGCAGCGTATTGGACAGGTTTTCCTACGAGCAGTACTTC.

This chain joins TRBV9 and TRBJ1-1, with no clear D. The V and J ends lost 2 bases and 1 base respectively, with 12 bases between them. The germline gives CDR1 SGDLS, CDR2 YYNGEE. CDR3 length: 15 residues. CDR3 in DNA: TGTGCCAGCAGCGTTCTAACAGATGCGAACACTGAAGCTTTCTTT. It is translated as CASSVLTDANTEAFF. The entire variable domain, with the rest obtained from reference TRBV9 and TRBJ1-1, is as follows: DSGVTQTPKHLITATGQRVTLRCSPRSGDLSVYWYQQSLDQGLQFLIQYYNGEERAKGNILERFSAQQFPDLHSELNLSSLELGDSALYFCASSVLTDANTEAFFGQGTRLTVV.

This chain joins TRBV5-4 and TRBJ2-1, with 10 bases fitting TRBD2. The CDR3 totals 15 residues. The junction had 4 bases not matched to a gene; V was cut back by 4 bases and J by 3 bases. Germline V gene data show CDR1 as SGHNT and CDR2 as YYREEE (reference sequence). The CDR3 DNA reads as TGTGCCAGCAGCCCTAGCGGGGGCCGCTACAATGAGCAGTTCTTC. Its protein product is CASSPSGGRYNEQFF.

V usage is TRBV11-3 and J usage is TRBJ2-3, with 10 positions matching TRBD1. V lost 5 bases and J lost 2; bases outside the gene matches: 7. The CDR3 length is 16 residues. Germline V gene data show CDR1 as SGHNT and CDR2 as YENEEA. CDR3 sequence (DNA): TGTGCCAGCAGCGCCCGGGACAGGGGAAACACAGATACGCAGTATTTT. It specifies CASSARDRGNTDTQYF.

The table lists this clone with a count of one. The chain is built from TRBV5-6 and TRBJ2-1; D perhaps matches TRBD2 (5 bases). This CDR3 contains 14 residues. The germline V gene has CDR1 SGHDT and CDR2 YYEEEE. V shed 4 bases and J shed 2 bases, with 10 bases lying between them. CDR3 sequence: CASSREFAYNEQFF. The CDR3 nucleotides read TGTGCCAGCAGCAGGGAGTTCGCCTACAATGAGCAGTTCTTC.

V is TRBV19 and J is TRBJ2-1; 10 bases align to TRBD2. The CDR3 length is 21 residues. Germline lookup yields CDR1 LNHDA and CDR2 SQIVND (reference sequence). V lost 5 bases, J lost 0 bases, and 19 bases stayed unmatched. CDR3 amino acids: CASSLSGSGTSAPSSYNEQFF. In DNA form, the CDR3 reads TGTGCCAGTAGTCTCTCTGGCTCCGGGACTAGCGCCCCGAGCTCCTACAATGAGCAGTTCTTC. Looking up the rest from reference TRBV19 and TRBJ2-1 gives the full variable domain: DGGITQSPKYLFRKEGQNVTLSCEQNLNHDAMYWYRQDPGQGLRLIYYSQIVNDFQKGDIAEGYSVSREKKESFPLTVTSAQKNPTAFYLCASSLSGSGTSAPSSYNEQFFGPGTRLTVL.

This chain connects TRBV9 to TRBJ1-1; D is unclear. Germline loops: CDR1 SGDLS, CDR2 YYNGEE. V shed 0 bases and J shed 3 bases, with 12 bases lying between them. The CDR3 extends over 15 amino acids. The CDR3 reads CASSVAMAEDTEAFF. Written as DNA, the CDR3 is TGTGCCAGCAGCGTAGCGATGGCTGAGGACACTGAAGCTTTCTTT.

The V and J genes are TRBV2 and TRBJ2-5; possibly TRBD1 for D (6 bases). The length of the CDR3 is 13 residues. V was cut by 2 bases and J by 4 bases, with 8 bases left in between. In germline, CDR1 is SNHLY, CDR2 FYNNEI. This chain's CDR3 is CASSELQGETQYF. Written as DNA, the CDR3 is TGTGCCAGCAGTGAATTACAGGGAGAGACCCAGTACTTC.

The chain has TRBV5-1 and TRBJ1-2; the D gene is possibly TRBD1 (5 bases). Trimming shortened V by 4 bases and J by 4 bases, and 17 bases separated the two germline ends. The CDR3 runs 15 residues. Per the germline V gene, CDR1 is SGHRS and CDR2 is YFSETQ. The CDR3 sequence is CASSPGDSEFYGYTF. For the CDR3, the DNA is TGCGCCAGCAGCCCCGGCGACAGTGAGTTCTATGGCTACACCTTC.

This rearrangement joins TRBV19 to TRBJ1-5; D call uncertain. Trimming cost V 4 bases and J 4 bases, with 11 bases left between them. The CDR3 loop spans 14 amino acids. Germline values: CDR1 LNHDA, CDR2 SQIVND (reference sequence). The CDR3 DNA sequence: TGTGCCAGTAGTACCATGGGCGGGAATCAGCCCCAGCATTTT. Translation: CASSTMGGNQPQHF.

The chain uses TRBV5-4 and TRBJ2-7; 9 bases fit TRBD2. The CDR3 contains 15 residues. Germline lookup yields CDR1 SGHNT and CDR2 YYREEE (reference sequence). V shed 4 bases, J shed 1 base, and the junction held 6 bases outside the gene matches. The CDR3 DNA reads as TGTGCCAGCAGCCGCGGGGGGGCCGGGTCCTACGAGCAGTACTTC. Translated, it gives CASSRGGAGSYEQYF.

V usage is TRBV7-3 and J usage is TRBJ2-3; weak D call: TRBD1 (6 bases). The germline V and J ends were trimmed by 2 bases and 3 bases, with 9 bases remaining between them. This CDR3 contains 14 residues. Per the germline V gene, CDR1 is SGHTA and CDR2 is FQGTGA. CDR3 nucleotide sequence: TGTGCCAGCAGCTTACGGGACATTACAGATACGCAGTATTTT. As protein: CASSLRDITDTQYF.

V and J are TRBV12-5 and TRBJ2-5, with 10 bases that match TRBD1. This CDR3 is 17 amino acids long. V lost 5 bases and J lost 3; bases outside the gene matches: 12. Germline CDR1 and CDR2: LGHNT and FRNRAP. The CDR3 spells CASGPRTGGPSEETQYF. CDR3 nucleotides: TGTGCTAGTGGTCCTAGGACAGGGGGTCCCTCCGAAGAGACCCAGTACTTC.

The chain is built from TRBV6-1 and TRBJ2-2; 7 positions agree with TRBD2. CDR3 length: 15 residues. Germline CDR1 is MNHNS and CDR2 is SASEGT. The trim removed 2 bases at V and 7 bases at J, leaving 7 bases unmatched. The CDR3: CASSELAPGGGELFF. In DNA form, the CDR3 reads TGTGCCAGCAGTGAATTGGCCCCGGGGGGCGGGGAGCTGTTTTTT.

The genes are TRBV5-4 and TRBJ1-2; 9 nucleotides align to TRBD1. V was clipped by 4 bases and J by 9 bases; unmatched bases: 7. CDR1 is SGHNT, CDR2 YYREEE, per germline (reference sequence). This CDR3 has 13 amino acids. The CDR3 region is CASSADRGLRYTF. The CDR3 DNA sequence: TGTGCCAGCAGCGCGGACAGGGGTCTCCGCTACACCTTC. Supplemented by reference TRBV5-4 and TRBJ1-2, the full variable domain reads ETGVTQSPTHLIKTRGQQVTLRCSSQSGHNTVSWYQQALGQGPQFIFQYYREEENGRGNFPPRFSGLQFPNYSSELNVNALELDDSALYLCASSADRGLRYTFGSGTRLTVV.

The chain joins TRBV7-2 to TRBJ2-3; 11 bases agree with TRBD2. This CDR3 is 17 amino acids long. Per germline, CDR1 SGHTA and CDR2 FQGNSA. V gave up 1 base and J gave up 7 bases; unmatched junction bases: 10. CDR3 nucleotides: TGTGCCAGCAGCTTAGTCTTAGCGGGGGGGCCCAGAAATACGCAGTATTTT. Amino acids: CASSLVLAGGPRNTQYF.

The chain employs TRBV15 and TRBJ2-1; D not resolved. V lost 1 base and J lost 8, with 9 bases in between. The CDR3 spans 13 residues. CDR1 is LNHNV, CDR2 YYDKDF, per germline (reference sequence). CDR3 coding DNA: TGTGCCACCAGCAGAGGGGTAGCCTATGAGCAGTTCTTC. Protein product: CATSRGVAYEQFF. The variable domain in full, with the rest retrieved from reference TRBV15 and TRBJ2-1, is DAMVIQNPRYQVTQFGKPVTLSCSQTLNHNVMYWYQQKSSQAPKLLFHYYDKDFNNEADTPDNFQSRRPNTSFCFLDIRSPGLGDTAMYLCATSRGVAYEQFFGPGTRLTVL.

The rearrangement joins TRBV2 to TRBJ1-3, with D unclear. The V and J ends lost 6 bases and 0 bases respectively, with 9 bases between them. This CDR3 comprises 14 residues. Per the germline V gene, CDR1 is SNHLY and CDR2 is FYNNEI. Here the CDR3 reads CASRGTASGNTIYF. The DNA for the CDR3 is TGTGCCAGCAGGGGCACAGCCTCTGGAAACACCATATATTTT.

The chain is built from TRBV11-2 and TRBJ1-2; the match to TRBD1 covers 7 bases. The V segment lost 5 bases and the J segment 2 bases; nucleotides outside the gene matches: 8. The CDR3 spans 15 residues. CDR1 SGHAT and CDR2 FQNNGV come from the germline V gene. CDR3: CASSVQGIPNYGYTF. The DNA of the CDR3 is TGTGCCAGCAGCGTACAGGGGATTCCCAACTATGGCTACACCTTC. The full variable domain, rest sourced from reference TRBV11-2 and TRBJ1-2, is EAGVAQSPRYKIIEKRQSVAFWCNPISGHATLYWYQQILGQGPKLLIQFQNNGVVDDSQLPKDRFSAERLKGVDSTLKIQPAKLEDSAVYLCASSVQGIPNYGYTFGSGTRLTVV.

V and J are TRBV5-1 and TRBJ2-1; D is perhaps TRBD2 (5 bases). The germline gives CDR1 SGHRS, CDR2 YFSETQ. The V gene lost 4 bases and the J gene lost 2 bases, with 10 bases spanning the gap. The CDR3 loop spans 14 amino acids. In nucleotides, the CDR3 is TGCGCCAGCAGCCCGATCGGGGCCTACAATGAGCAGTTCTTC. It encodes CASSPIGAYNEQFF.